A single sample is the source of the 31 T cell receptor beta chains below, sequenced in a study of blood T cell repertoires in COVID-19. Only in-frame clones appear in the TCRdb table, and some are missing; sequencing was by immunoSEQ multiplex PCR. The repertoire includes approximately 190,000 clones, 75% to 90% of them detected once, and approximately 6.1% sits in the top ten. The specimen sequenced was peripheral blood. These receptors were taken from a woman aged 40 to 50 with acute or convalescent COVID-19.

The V and J genes are TRBV5-4 and TRBJ2-3; TRBD2 aligns across 10 bases. Germline V lookup: CDR1 SGHNT, CDR2 YYREEE (reference sequence). This CDR3 has 16 residues. Unmatched junction bases numbered 4, after V lost 0 bases and J lost 3 bases. CDR3 sequence reads: CASSLGLAGGTDTQYF. As DNA, the CDR3 is TGTGCCAGCAGCTTGGGTTTAGCGGGAGGTACAGATACGCAGTATTTT.

This chain connects TRBV18 to TRBJ2-2; perhaps TRBD2 as D (6 bases). Germline V gene data show CDR1 as KGHSH and CDR2 as LQKENI. The CDR3 has 17 amino acids. V was shortened by 0 bases and J by 5 bases, with 16 bases between the two germline ends. The CDR3 spells CASSPPNGGFLTGELFF. In DNA, the CDR3 is TGTGCCAGCTCACCACCGAATGGGGGGTTTCTGACCGGGGAGCTGTTTTTT.

The rearrangement links TRBV7-9 to TRBJ2-4, with 10 bases fitting TRBD2. Looked up from germline, CDR1 is SEHNR and CDR2 is FQNEAQ (reference sequence). This CDR3 is built from 19 residues. V shed 1 base, J shed 2 bases, and the junction held 11 bases outside the gene matches. CDR3: CASSLGLAGEGESKNIQYF. The CDR3 DNA reads TGTGCCAGCAGCTTAGGTCTAGCGGGAGAGGGGGAATCCAAAAACATTCAGTACTTC. Full variable domain (remainder filled in from reference TRBV7-9 and TRBJ2-4): DTGVSQNPRHKITKRGQNVTFRCDPISEHNRLYWYRQTLGQGPEFLTYFQNEAQLEKSRLLSDRFSAERPKGSFSTLEIQRTEQGDSAMYLCASSLGLAGEGESKNIQYFGAGTRLSVL.

The chain links TRBV18 to TRBJ1-1, with 7 bases that match TRBD1. The CDR3 sequence is 15 residues long. The V and J ends lost 5 bases and 0 bases, in that order; junction bases with no gene match: 6. The germline V gene has CDR1 KGHSH and CDR2 LQKENI. DNA for the CDR3: TGTGCCAGCTCAGCCAGGGGGGAAATGAACACTGAAGCTTTCTTT. This gives the protein CASSARGEMNTEAFF.

The rearrangement links TRBV28 to TRBJ2-7; TRBD1 matches at 11 bases. V lost 6 bases and J lost 1; bases outside the gene matches: 8. Looked up from germline, CDR1 is MDHEN and CDR2 is SYDVKM. The CDR3 has 16 residues. The DNA of the CDR3 is TGTGCCAGCAGAGCCCCCGGACAGGGGGCGTCCTACGAGCAGTACTTC. Its protein product is CASRAPGQGASYEQYF.

This rearrangement joins TRBV10-2 to TRBJ2-7; TRBD1 matches 7 bases. The trim removed 6 bases at V and 3 bases at J, leaving 8 bases unmatched. CDR3 length equals 14 residues. CDR1 WSHSY and CDR2 SAAADI come from the germline V gene. The chain's CDR3 is CASSPGTVVYEQYF. CDR3 bases: TGCGCCAGCAGCCCGGGGACAGTAGTCTACGAGCAGTACTTC.

The chain combines TRBV6-6 with TRBJ2-2; 7 nucleotides match TRBD1. J lost 4 bases, V lost 10 bases, and 6 bases had no gene match. This CDR3 contains 13 residues. Looked up from germline, CDR1 is MNHNY and CDR2 is SVGAGI (reference sequence). The CDR3, as DNA: TGTGCCACCAGAGGGACAGTCACCGGGGAGCTGTTTTTT. Protein sequence: CATRGTVTGELFF.

The J gene is TRBJ1-1, the V gene TRBV5-4; a possible D gene is TRBD1 (6 bases). The germline CDR1 and CDR2 sequences are SGHNT and YYREEE (reference sequence). The CDR3 totals 17 residues. Trimming left V 0 bases short and J 4 bases short, with 19 bases between. The chain's CDR3 is CASSLGTAGAEGTEAFF. CDR3 DNA: TGTGCCAGCAGCTTGGGTACCGCGGGGGCTGAGGGCACTGAAGCTTTCTTT.

The rearrangement uses TRBV6-4 and TRBJ2-1; 9 nucleotides line up with TRBD1. The length of the CDR3 is 15 residues. J gave up 0 bases and V 4 bases, and 1 base lay outside the gene matches. CDR1 and CDR2 from the germline V gene are MRHNA and SNTAGT. The CDR3 nucleotides are TGTGCCAGCAGTGTGACAGGGGGCTCCTACAATGAGCAGTTCTTC. Translating it yields CASSVTGGSYNEQFF.

V is TRBV7-2 and J is TRBJ1-5; maybe TRBD1 (5 bases). The CDR3 has 14 amino acids. Trimming cost V 0 bases and J 3 bases, with 6 bases left between them. Germline CDR1 reads SGHTA; CDR2 reads FQGNSA. The CDR3 sequence: CASSLAGANQPQHF. CDR3 in DNA: TGTGCCAGCAGCTTAGCAGGGGCCAATCAGCCCCAGCATTTT. The variable domain in full, with the rest retrieved from reference TRBV7-2 and TRBJ1-5, is GAGVSQSPSNKVTEKGKDVELRCDPISGHTALYWYRQSLGQGLEFLIYFQGNSAPDKSGLPSDRFSAERTGGSVSTLTIQRTQQEDSAVYLCASSLAGANQPQHFGDGTRLSIL.

This clone was seen only once. The chain employs TRBV4-1 and TRBJ1-3; D is unresolved. The CDR3 spans 14 residues. CDR1 is MGHRA and CDR2 is YSYEKL in the germline V gene. Trimming took off 3 bases at V and 4 bases at J, with 10 bases between the two ends. The CDR3 DNA follows: TGCGCCAGCAGCCACCTCGCGGGGGGAAACACCATATATTTT. This encodes CASSHLAGGNTIYF.

Notes on this clone: The identical CDR3 is also encoded by other nucleotide sequences in the sample. The chain recombines TRBV7-9 with TRBJ1-1; TRBD1 aligns across 7 bases. Trimming at V came to 1 base and at J to 1 base, leaving 0 bases not matched to a gene. This CDR3 contains 14 residues. Germline loops: CDR1 SEHNR, CDR2 FQNEAQ (reference sequence). CDR3 loop: CASSLGTGNTEAFF. The CDR3 bases are TGTGCCAGCAGCTTAGGGACAGGGAACACTGAAGCTTTCTTT. The complete variable domain, with remaining parts taken from reference TRBV7-9 and TRBJ1-1, reads DTGVSQNPRHKITKRGQNVTFRCDPISEHNRLYWYRQTLGQGPEFLTYFQNEAQLEKSRLLSDRFSAERPKGSFSTLEIQRTEQGDSAMYLCASSLGTGNTEAFFGQGTRLTVV.

This chain joins TRBV5-1 and TRBJ2-3; 7 bases line up with TRBD1. Germline V gives CDR1 SGHRS, CDR2 YFSETQ. The V segment lost 6 bases and the J segment 1 base; nucleotides outside the gene matches: 5. The CDR3 has 14 residues. The DNA of the CDR3 is TGCGCCAGCATTGAGGGGGCGGGCACAGATACGCAGTATTTT. Translating gives CASIEGAGTDTQYF.

The V and J genes are TRBV4-2 and TRBJ1-4; possibly TRBD1 for D (6 bases). Germline-derived CDR1 and CDR2 are LGHNA and YNFKEQ. The CDR3 runs to 15 residues. Trimming took 4 bases from V and 8 from J, leaving 17 bases between them. CDR3 bases: TGTGCCAGCAGCCCAAGGGCAGGGGAGAAGGAAAAACTGTTTTTT. It codes for CASSPRAGEKEKLFF.

V and J are TRBV24-1 and TRBJ2-1; D may be TRBD2 (6 bases). This CDR3 has 17 residues. Germline V CDR1 and CDR2: KGHDR, SFDVKD. V was pared by 2 bases and J by 3 bases, with 16 bases between. The CDR3 DNA sequence: TGTGCCACCAGTGATTCCGGACGGCGGGGTAACTACAATGAGCAGTTCTTC. Translated: CATSDSGRRGNYNEQFF.

This clone was seen a handful of times. This rearrangement joins TRBV29-1 to TRBJ1-1; TRBD1 is a possible D gene (5 bases). CDR3 length equals 13 residues. V was trimmed by 3 bases and J by 6 bases, leaving 14 bases between them. Germline loops: CDR1 SQVTM, CDR2 ANQGSEA. The CDR3 DNA sequence: TGCAGCGTTGATTCAGTAGCGGGGGCTGAAGCTTTCTTT. Translated: CSVDSVAGAEAFF.

The DNA of the CDR3 is TGTGCCAGCAATACGGGAAGCTCCTATAATTCACCCCTCCACTTT. This sequence encodes CASNTGSSYNSPLHF. The V and J genes are TRBV28 and TRBJ1-6; no clear D gene. Per the germline V gene, CDR1 is MDHEN and CDR2 is SYDVKM. This CDR3 region has 15 residues. V was cut by 7 bases and J by 0 bases, with 10 bases left in between.

The chain carries TRBV10-3 and TRBJ2-3; 14 nucleotides agree with TRBD2. Germline values: CDR1 ENHRY, CDR2 SYGVKD. After removal of 3 bases from V and 0 bases from J, the junction contained 17 bases not matched to a gene. There are 22 residues in the CDR3. CDR3 sequence reads: CAISESTSGTSGGTYSTDTQYF. The CDR3 DNA reads TGTGCCATCAGTGAATCGACGTCCGGGACTAGCGGGGGAACTTATAGCACAGATACGCAGTATTTT.

The V call is TRBV27, the J call TRBJ1-4, with a tentative D call TRBD1 (6 bases). Germline lookup yields CDR1 MNHEY and CDR2 SMNVEV (reference sequence). The CDR3 extends over 14 amino acids. The V end lost 2 bases, the J end lost 7 bases, and 11 bases lay between the germline ends. The CDR3: CASSLRGSGEKLFF. CDR3 sequence (DNA): TGTGCCAGCAGTTTAAGGGGGAGCGGTGAAAAACTGTTTTTT.

CDR3 residues: CASSRDRGGDTEAFF. In DNA form, the CDR3 reads TGTGCCAGCAGCAGGGACAGGGGGGGAGACACTGAAGCTTTCTTT. The V gene is TRBV7-2, the J gene TRBJ1-1; 11 bases are shared with TRBD1. This CDR3 region has 15 residues. V was pared by 5 bases and J by 3 bases, with 5 bases of the junction left unmatched. CDR1 SGHTA and CDR2 FQGNSA come from the germline V gene.

The sample holds one count of this clone. V usage is TRBV2 and J usage is TRBJ2-1; 11 nucleotides agree with TRBD2. Germline values: CDR1 SNHLY, CDR2 FYNNEI. V shed 10 bases, J shed 5 bases, and the junction held 7 bases outside the gene matches. The length of the CDR3 is 14 residues. The CDR3 sequence is CATSGTSGDNEQFF. CDR3 DNA sequence: TGTGCCACCTCAGGGACTAGCGGAGACAATGAGCAGTTCTTC.

This chain uses TRBV6-5 with TRBJ2-5, with D possibly matching TRBD2 (5 bases). Germline V lookup: CDR1 MNHEY, CDR2 SVGAGI. This CDR3 has 16 residues. Trimming stripped 0 bases from V and 1 base from J, with 12 bases between. CDR3 protein: CASSYSRVLGQETQYF. The DNA for the CDR3 is TGTGCCAGCAGTTACTCGCGGGTGCTGGGCCAAGAGACCCAGTACTTC.

The rearrangement links TRBV27 to TRBJ1-2; 9 nucleotides match TRBD1. CDR1 and CDR2 (germline): MNHEY, SMNVEV (reference sequence). The CDR3 spans 15 residues. V trimming: 5 bases; J trimming: 7 bases; junction bases outside the gene matches: 11. DNA of the CDR3: TGTGCCAGCAGTCTGGGTCCGGGACAGGGCACTGGCTACACCTTC. This sequence encodes CASSLGPGQGTGYTF.

The genes are TRBV3-1 (or the pseudogene TRBV3-2) and TRBJ1-6; TRBD1 matches 10 bases. J was trimmed by 8 bases and V by 5 bases; bases with no gene match: 3. This CDR3 has 14 residues. Looked up from germline, CDR1 is LGHDT and CDR2 is YNNKEL (reference sequence). The CDR3 loop reads CASSRQGAYSPLHF. In DNA, the CDR3 is TGTGCCAGCAGCAGACAGGGGGCATATTCACCCCTCCACTTT.

There are a few counts of this clone. The J gene is TRBJ1-5, the V gene TRBV19, with D tentatively TRBD1 (6 bases). The V end lost 4 bases, the J end lost 3 bases, and 10 bases lay between the germline ends. In germline, CDR1 is LNHDA, CDR2 SQIVND (reference sequence). CDR3 length: 14 residues. The CDR3 here is CASSNGQLNQPQHF. CDR3 coding DNA: TGTGCCAGTAGTAATGGACAGCTCAATCAGCCCCAGCATTTT.

The rearrangement links TRBV9 to TRBJ1-2; TRBD1 agrees at 9 bases. With 3 bases clipped from V and 4 bases from J, the junction kept 10 bases outside the gene matches. This CDR3 has 16 residues. CDR1 and CDR2 (germline): SGDLS, YYNGEE. The CDR3 here is CASSDSRTGGSYGYTF. CDR3 sequence (DNA): TGTGCCAGCAGCGACTCTAGAACAGGGGGCTCCTATGGCTACACCTTC. Looking up the rest from reference TRBV9 and TRBJ1-2 gives the full variable domain: DSGVTQTPKHLITATGQRVTLRCSPRSGDLSVYWYQQSLDQGLQFLIQYYNGEERAKGNILERFSAQQFPDLHSELNLSSLELGDSALYFCASSDSRTGGSYGYTFGSGTRLTVV.

For this clone: At one of its ends the junction is not consistent with the germline gene, which may arise from a read error. CDR3 region: CAGRSTGDEQFF. CDR3 bases: TGTGCCGGCAGGTCCACAGGGGATGAGCAGTTCTTC. The chain employs TRBV28 and TRBJ2-1; 7 bases agree with TRBD1. CDR1 is MDHEN, CDR2 SYDVKM, per germline. The CDR3 runs to 12 residues.

The chain couples TRBV4-1 to TRBJ2-7, with 9 positions matching TRBD1. V trimming: 5 bases; J trimming: 2 bases; junction bases outside the gene matches: 22. CDR1 and CDR2 from the germline V gene are MGHRA and YSYEKL. CDR3 length: 20 residues. In DNA, the CDR3 is TGCGCCAGCAGCTCCCGGGACAGGGATTCCCTGGGGGGATCGGCCTACGAGCAGTACTTC. Amino acid sequence: CASSSRDRDSLGGSAYEQYF.

J is TRBJ2-2 and V is TRBV5-5, with 12 bases identical to TRBD2. The germline V gene has CDR1 SGHKS and CDR2 YYEKEE (reference sequence). With V trimmed by 1 base and J by 3 bases, 7 bases remained unmatched. CDR3 length equals 18 residues. This CDR3 is CASSLSSSGRVDTGELFF. The DNA for the CDR3 is TGTGCCAGCAGCTTGTCGTCTAGCGGGAGGGTGGACACCGGGGAGCTGTTTTTT.

The table lists this clone with a few counts. The chain has TRBV5-6 and TRBJ2-7; 11 nucleotides agree with TRBD1. The ends lost 5 bases at V and 3 bases at J; junction bases unmatched: 7. CDR1 and CDR2 (germline): SGHDT, YYEEEE. The CDR3 extends over 15 amino acids. CDR3 sequence reads: CASRRGQGVGYEQYF. Written as DNA, the CDR3 is TGTGCCAGCAGGCGGGGACAGGGGGTTGGCTACGAGCAGTACTTC.

The chain joins TRBV30 to TRBJ1-1; no firm D call. V dropped 0 bases and J dropped 10 bases, with 9 bases sitting between them. The CDR3 has 11 residues. Germline-derived CDR1 and CDR2 are GTSNPN and SVGIG (reference sequence). Here the CDR3 DNA reads TGTGCCTGGAGTGTTGGGCCGGCAGCTTTCTTT. It is translated as CAWSVGPAAFF.